One and the same sample provided the 32 T cell receptor beta chains below, sequenced in a study of blood T cell repertoires in COVID-19. Assay: immunoSEQ multiplex PCR; the TCRdb copy retains only in-frame clones and omits some. The profile shows about 240,000 clones, 83% of them singletons. The sequenced material came from PBMCs or T cells enriched from blood (not recorded which). Receptors were obtained from a woman between 35 and 50 years old who had been exposed to COVID-19.

This CDR3 reads CAWSGGLQETQYF. CDR3 sequence (DNA): TGTGCCTGGAGTGGGGGGCTCCAAGAGACCCAGTACTTC. The chain recombines TRBV30 with TRBJ2-5, with TRBD1 as a possible D gene (6 bases). This CDR3 is 13 amino acids long. V gave up 1 base and J gave up 1 base, with 7 bases separating them. Per germline, CDR1 GTSNPN and CDR2 SVGIG (reference sequence).

V usage is TRBV27 and J usage is TRBJ1-3; a possible D gene is TRBD1 (5 bases). Germline V lookup: CDR1 MNHEY, CDR2 SMNVEV (reference sequence). Trimming took 3 bases from V and 4 from J, leaving 7 bases between them. This CDR3 has 13 amino acids. The chain's CDR3 is CASSLGGGNTIYF. The CDR3 DNA reads TGTGCCAGCAGTTTGGGGGGGGGAAACACCATATATTTT.

The chain uses TRBV19 and TRBJ2-3; 10 bases align to TRBD1. The V segment lost 4 bases and the J segment 4 bases; nucleotides outside the gene matches: 5. Germline CDR1 and CDR2: LNHDA and SQIVND (reference sequence). The length of the CDR3 is 15 residues. CDR3 coding DNA: TGTGCCAGTAGTACTGATGGACAGGGGGCAGATACGCAGTATTTT. Its protein product is CASSTDGQGADTQYF. Full variable domain (outside the CDR3, taken from reference TRBV19 and TRBJ2-3): DGGITQSPKYLFRKEGQNVTLSCEQNLNHDAMYWYRQDPGQGLRLIYYSQIVNDFQKGDIAEGYSVSREKKESFPLTVTSAQKNPTAFYLCASSTDGQGADTQYFGPGTRLTVL.

The chain couples TRBV4-2 to TRBJ2-3, with TRBD2 identical over 7 bases. V lost 1 base, J lost 1 base, and 2 bases stayed unmatched. The germline V gene has CDR1 LGHNA and CDR2 YNFKEQ. The CDR3 contains 15 residues. The CDR3 protein is CASSQVGGGTDTQYF. The CDR3, as DNA: TGTGCCAGCAGCCAAGTGGGGGGGGGCACAGATACGCAGTATTTT.

This chain connects TRBV3-1 (or the pseudogene TRBV3-2) to TRBJ2-2; D perhaps matches TRBD2 (5 bases). V was cut by 3 bases and J by 7 bases, with 6 bases left in between. The CDR3 totals 12 residues. Germline V gives CDR1 LGHDT, CDR2 YNNKEL (reference sequence). CDR3 DNA sequence: TGTGCCAGCAGCCAGAGCGGCGGGGAGCTGTTTTTT. Translation: CASSQSGGELFF.

The chain is built from TRBV7-9 and TRBJ2-2, with 7 bases that match TRBD1. The V gene's germline CDR1 is SEHNR and CDR2 FQNEAQ (reference sequence). Trimming cost V 0 bases and J 6 bases; bases outside gene matches: 7. The CDR3 contains 16 residues. CDR3 sequence (DNA): TGTGCCAGCAGCTTAGCGGTGGGACAGTGGGCCGGGGAGCTGTTTTTT. This encodes CASSLAVGQWAGELFF.

This sequence joins TRBV9 and TRBJ1-3; 8 bases map to TRBD1. This CDR3 spans 14 amino acids. V was pared by 0 bases and J by 8 bases, with 4 bases of the junction left unmatched. Per the germline V gene, CDR1 is SGDLS and CDR2 is YYNGEE. The CDR3 DNA follows: TGTGCCAGCAGCGTAGCTACAGGGGGGTACACCATATATTTT. Translating gives CASSVATGGYTIYF.

The chain employs TRBV2 and TRBJ1-4; D is ambiguous. CDR1 and CDR2 from the germline V gene are SNHLY and FYNNEI. The CDR3 consists of 16 residues. Trimming shortened V by 6 bases and J by 1 base, and 15 bases separated the two germline ends. This chain's CDR3 is CASSGNYRGTNEKLFF. Here the CDR3 DNA reads TGTGCCAGCAGCGGAAATTATCGGGGAACTAATGAAAAACTGTTTTTT.

This clone has only one observation. V is TRBV7-3 and J is TRBJ2-6, with D maybe TRBD2 (5 bases). Germline loops: CDR1 SGHTA, CDR2 FQGTGA. V lost 5 bases, J lost 8 bases, and 16 bases lay in between. The length of the CDR3 is 15 residues. CDR3 in amino acids: CASSLGPGGTNVLTF. In DNA, the CDR3 is TGTGCCAGCAGCCTCGGGCCCGGAGGTACCAACGTCCTGACTTTC. Looking up the rest from reference TRBV7-3 and TRBJ2-6 gives the full variable domain: GAGVSQTPSNKVTEKGKYVELRCDPISGHTALYWYRQSLGQGPEFLIYFQGTGAADDSGLPNDRFFAVRPEGSVSTLKIQRTERGDSAVYLCASSLGPGGTNVLTFGAGSRLTVL.

V gene TRBV6-2 or TRBV6-3 combines with J gene TRBJ2-4; D gene unclear. Germline values: CDR1 MNHEY, CDR2 SVGEGT. This CDR3 is built from 15 residues. The V end lost 5 bases, the J end lost 4 bases, and 15 bases lay between the germline ends. Here the CDR3 DNA reads TGTGCCAGCAGTAATCCTGTGAGGCTGAAAAACATTCAGTACTTC. Its protein is CASSNPVRLKNIQYF.

The chain joins TRBV14 to TRBJ1-6, with unresolved D. The CDR3 totals 14 residues. CDR1 and CDR2 from the germline V gene are SGHDN and FVKESK. With 1 base removed from V and 10 bases from J, the gap between germline ends came to 11 bases. CDR3 protein: CASSQGGRLSPLHF. The CDR3 bases are TGTGCCAGCAGCCAAGGTGGCCGCCTGTCACCCCTCCACTTT.

The rearrangement uses TRBV7-2 and TRBJ2-5; 9 bases are a match to TRBD1. CDR1 and CDR2 (germline): SGHTA, FQGNSA. V was clipped by 1 base and J by 5 bases; unmatched bases: 11. The CDR3 has 17 residues. CDR3 region: CASSLVGTGSRVETQYF. CDR3 DNA: TGTGCCAGCAGCTTAGTTGGGACAGGGTCCCGGGTGGAGACCCAGTACTTC. The full variable domain, completed using reference TRBV7-2 and TRBJ2-5, is GAGVSQSPSNKVTEKGKDVELRCDPISGHTALYWYRQSLGQGLEFLIYFQGNSAPDKSGLPSDRFSAERTGGSVSTLTIQRTQQEDSAVYLCASSLVGTGSRVETQYFGPGTRLLVL.

The V gene is TRBV6-5, the J gene TRBJ2-7; TRBD1 might be the D (6 bases). Deletions cut 8 bases from V and 2 bases from J, with 13 bases between. Looked up from germline, CDR1 is MNHEY and CDR2 is SVGAGI. There are 13 residues in the CDR3. The CDR3 nucleotides read TGTGCCAGCCACTGGGCAGGGGCCTACGAGCAGTACTTC. Its protein is CASHWAGAYEQYF.

This clone was recorded once. The chain joins TRBV9 to TRBJ1-1; a possible D gene is TRBD1 (6 bases). The CDR3 totals 16 residues. Looked up from germline, CDR1 is SGDLS and CDR2 is YYNGEE. V was pared by 4 bases and J by 1 base, with 17 bases between. The CDR3 here is CASSRNRDTANTEAFF. The CDR3 nucleotides read TGTGCCAGCAGCCGAAACCGGGACACGGCGAACACTGAAGCTTTCTTT.

The chain uses TRBV7-3 and TRBJ1-1; D not resolved. CDR3 length equals 14 residues. Trimming removed 2 bases at V and 4 bases at J, with 11 bases between. Germline assignment: CDR1 SGHTA and CDR2 FQGTGA. This CDR3 is CASSLPAPGTEAFF. The CDR3 nucleotides are TGTGCCAGCAGCTTACCGGCGCCGGGCACTGAAGCTTTCTTT.

The chain employs TRBV6-5 and TRBJ1-2, with 8 nucleotides matching TRBD1. Germline loops: CDR1 MNHEY, CDR2 SVGAGI. The CDR3 is 12 residues long. V dropped 7 bases and J dropped 6; count of bases not matched to a gene: 4. CDR3 in amino acids: CASNQGAHGYTF. The CDR3 DNA follows: TGTGCCAGCAATCAGGGGGCGCATGGCTACACCTTC.

J is TRBJ2-5 and V is TRBV5-1, with a weak D call TRBD2 (6 bases). Trimming took off 0 bases at V and 0 bases at J, with 9 bases between the two ends. The CDR3 covers 15 residues. CDR1 and CDR2 (germline): SGHRS, YFSETQ. The CDR3 sequence is CASSLGPGDQETQYF. The CDR3 coding sequence is TGCGCCAGCAGCTTGGGCCCGGGGGACCAAGAGACCCAGTACTTC.

The rearrangement uses TRBV7-9 and TRBJ1-2; D unclear. Germline CDR1 SEHNR, CDR2 FQNEAQ (reference sequence). Between the trimmed V and J ends, which lost 1 base and 6 bases, there was a span of 12 bases. The CDR3 has 14 amino acids. Here the CDR3 DNA reads TGTGCCAGCAGCTTAGAAGGACGGACTAATGGCTACACCTTC. Protein: CASSLEGRTNGYTF.

Only a few counts were recorded for this clone. This rearrangement joins TRBV6-1 to TRBJ1-6; 8 nucleotides agree with TRBD1. V lost 1 base and J lost 0; bases outside the gene matches: 8. The CDR3 is 19 amino acids. From germline, CDR1 is MNHNS and CDR2 SASEGT. CDR3 sequence: CASSEGAGGLSSYNSPLHF. CDR3 DNA sequence: TGTGCCAGCAGTGAAGGGGCAGGGGGCCTCAGCTCCTATAATTCACCCCTCCACTTT.

This clone appeared a single time. V gene TRBV19 combines with J gene TRBJ1-4; the D is unclear. Per the germline V gene, CDR1 is LNHDA and CDR2 is SQIVND (reference sequence). There are 14 residues in the CDR3. Trimming took off 9 bases at V and 0 bases at J, with 11 bases between the two ends. In nucleotides, the CDR3 is TGTGCCAGCAAAGGGAGGACAACTAATGAAAAACTGTTTTTT. Protein product: CASKGRTTNEKLFF.

The rearrangement uses TRBV4-2 and TRBJ2-2, with 7 positions matching TRBD1. There are 17 residues in the CDR3. The trim removed 3 bases at V and 7 bases at J, leaving 14 bases unmatched. CDR1 is LGHNA and CDR2 is YNFKEQ in the germline V gene. The CDR3 DNA reads as TGTGCCAGCAGCCAGCCGGATAAGGGGGCGAGGGGCGGGGAGCTGTTTTTT. Protein: CASSQPDKGARGGELFF.

The rearrangement uses TRBV7-2 and TRBJ2-1; TRBD2 might be the D (5 bases). V lost 6 bases and J 8 bases, leaving 11 bases between the germline ends. The germline gives CDR1 SGHTA, CDR2 FQGNSA. This CDR3 has 12 residues. The CDR3 nucleotides read TGTGCCAGCAGGACTAATTTCGATGAGCAGTTCTTC. It specifies CASRTNFDEQFF.

This sequence joins TRBV5-1 and TRBJ1-6; the match to TRBD1 covers 8 bases. There are 16 residues in the CDR3. Germline CDR1 is SGHRS and CDR2 is YFSETQ. J lost 7 bases, V lost 0 bases, and 6 bases had no gene match. The CDR3, as DNA: TGCGCCAGCAGCTTGGTTACCGGGACAGGAAATTCACCCCTCCACTTT. This sequence encodes CASSLVTGTGNSPLHF.

Only a few counts were recorded for this clone. CDR3 nucleotide sequence: TGTGCCAGTAGTGGGGGTGCAGGGGGTGATCAGCCCCAGCATTTT. Amino acids: CASSGGAGGDQPQHF. This chain uses TRBV19 with TRBJ1-5; 7 bases are a match to TRBD1. Germline V lookup: CDR1 LNHDA, CDR2 SQIVND (reference sequence). This CDR3 is 15 amino acids long. J was trimmed by 5 bases and V by 5 bases; bases with no gene match: 9. Variable domain in full (rest from reference TRBV19 and TRBJ1-5): DGGITQSPKYLFRKEGQNVTLSCEQNLNHDAMYWYRQDPGQGLRLIYYSQIVNDFQKGDIAEGYSVSREKKESFPLTVTSAQKNPTAFYLCASSGGAGGDQPQHFGDGTRLSIL.

The chain recombines TRBV12-5 with TRBJ2-2, with D maybe TRBD2 (5 bases). This CDR3 has 14 residues. Germline V gives CDR1 LGHNT, CDR2 FRNRAP. Trimming stripped 4 bases from V and 7 bases from J, with 13 bases between. The CDR3 coding sequence is TGTGCTAGTGGTTCGGGCTATCGGGACGGGGAGCTGTTTTTT. Residues: CASGSGYRDGELFF.

The rearrangement joins TRBV7-9 to TRBJ1-2; D remains unclear. CDR1 and CDR2 from the germline V gene are SEHNR and FQNEAQ (reference sequence). This CDR3 comprises 13 residues. The V gene lost 1 base and the J gene lost 2 bases, with 5 bases spanning the gap. The CDR3 DNA sequence: TGTGCCAGCAGCTTAGTCGCGAACTATGGCTACACCTTC. Its translation: CASSLVANYGYTF.

The V gene is TRBV6-2 or TRBV6-3, the J gene TRBJ1-2; a weak D match, TRBD1 (5 bases). Germline loops: CDR1 MNHEY, CDR2 SVGEGT. CDR3 length: 16 amino acids. The V end was cut by 5 bases, the J end by 0 bases, with 16 bases between. In DNA, the CDR3 is TGTGCCAGCAGTCTCGACAGATTCCCAGCTAACTATGGCTACACCTTC. It is translated as CASSLDRFPANYGYTF.

The sample holds a few counts of this clone. The CDR3 nucleotides read TGTGCCACCAGTGATTCACCGGACAGGGGAAACACCATATATTTT. Protein: CATSDSPDRGNTIYF. The chain couples TRBV24-1 to TRBJ1-3, with TRBD1 matching 7 bases. Unmatched junction bases numbered 4, after V lost 2 bases and J lost 4 bases. There are 15 residues in the CDR3. Germline CDR1 reads KGHDR; CDR2 reads SFDVKD.

The J gene is TRBJ1-2, the V gene TRBV28; 9 bases are shared with TRBD1. With 2 bases clipped from V and 2 bases from J, the junction kept 6 bases outside the gene matches. CDR1 and CDR2 (germline): MDHEN, SYDVKM. The CDR3 consists of 16 residues. CDR3 amino acids: CASSLGTGILNYGYTF. For the CDR3, the DNA is TGTGCCAGCAGTTTAGGGACAGGGATACTAAACTATGGCTACACCTTC.

V and J are TRBV12-3 or TRBV12-4 and TRBJ1-2; a possible D gene is TRBD1 (5 bases). Trimming took off 2 bases at V and 4 bases at J, with 5 bases between the two ends. The CDR3 loop spans 12 amino acids. The CDR3 bases are TGTGCCAGCAGTTTACAGGGCTATGGCTACACCTTC. Amino acid sequence: CASSLQGYGYTF.

V usage is TRBV19 and J usage is TRBJ1-2; 9 bases line up with TRBD1. CDR3 length: 13 amino acids. Germline V gene lookup returns CDR1 LNHDA and CDR2 SQIVND (reference sequence). Trimming at V came to 10 bases and at J to 1 base, leaving 4 bases not matched to a gene. CDR3 sequence reads: CATRTGVNYGYTF. CDR3 nucleotides: TGTGCCACCCGGACAGGGGTTAACTATGGCTACACCTTC.

This clone was counted between two and nine times. This sequence joins TRBV28 and TRBJ1-1, with 7 positions matching TRBD1. Trimming took 7 bases from V and 7 from J; bases not matched to a gene: 9. Germline V gene sequence: CDR1 MDHEN, CDR2 SYDVKM. The CDR3 extends over 13 amino acids. In nucleotides, the CDR3 is TGTGCCAGCACCGAGACAGGGACAGATGAAGCTTTCTTT. Its translation is CASTETGTDEAFF.